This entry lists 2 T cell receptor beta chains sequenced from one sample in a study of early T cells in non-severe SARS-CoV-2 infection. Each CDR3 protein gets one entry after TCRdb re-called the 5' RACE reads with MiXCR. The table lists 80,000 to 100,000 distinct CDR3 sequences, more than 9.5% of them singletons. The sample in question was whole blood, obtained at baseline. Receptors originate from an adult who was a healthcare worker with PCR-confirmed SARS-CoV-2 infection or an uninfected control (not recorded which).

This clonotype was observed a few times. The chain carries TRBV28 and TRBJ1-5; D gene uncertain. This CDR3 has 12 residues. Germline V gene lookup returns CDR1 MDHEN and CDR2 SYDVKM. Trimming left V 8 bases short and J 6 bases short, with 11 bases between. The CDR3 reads CASCRRTQPQHF. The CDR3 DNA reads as TGTGCCAGCTGTCGTCGGACTCAGCCCCAGCATTTT. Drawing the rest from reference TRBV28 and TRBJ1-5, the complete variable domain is DVKVTQSSRYLVKRTGEKVFLECVQDMDHENMFWYRQDPGLGLRLIYFSYDVKMKEKGDIPEGYSVSREKKERFSLILESASTNQTSMYLCASCRRTQPQHFGDGTRLSIL.

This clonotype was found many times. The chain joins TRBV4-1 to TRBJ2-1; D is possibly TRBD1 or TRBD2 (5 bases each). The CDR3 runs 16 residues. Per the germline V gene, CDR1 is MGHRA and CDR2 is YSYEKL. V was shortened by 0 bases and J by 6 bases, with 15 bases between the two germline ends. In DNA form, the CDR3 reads TGCGCCAGCAGCCAAGATACGTTAAGGGACGGCAATGAGCAGTTCTTC. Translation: CASSQDTLRDGNEQFF.